The clone carrying this TCR gamma chain is deemed medium-sized. The sample has other DNA sequences that encode this CDR3 too. TCRdb reapplied CATT to the reads. The table records more than 2,500 gamma-chain clones, approximately 24% of them present only once. This record belongs to a study of gamma-delta chains in newborns, infants, children. Whole-study context: Innate gammadelta T cells reportedly expand polyclonally right after birth, driven by microbial exposure, per the title.

Germline V gene lookup returns CDR1 GITISATS and CDR2 ISYDGTV (reference sequence). The CDR3 has 16 residues. V was clipped by 3 bases and J by 4 bases; unmatched bases: 3. This TCR derives from a child who was a newborn, infant or young child, either healthy, febrile or measles-vaccinated (not recorded which). The chain has TRGV9 and TRGJP. Sequences were obtained from blood. CDR3 in DNA: TGTGCCTTGTGGGAGAGACAAGAGTTGGGCAAAAAAATCAAGGTATTT. It yields the protein CALWERQELGKKIKVF.